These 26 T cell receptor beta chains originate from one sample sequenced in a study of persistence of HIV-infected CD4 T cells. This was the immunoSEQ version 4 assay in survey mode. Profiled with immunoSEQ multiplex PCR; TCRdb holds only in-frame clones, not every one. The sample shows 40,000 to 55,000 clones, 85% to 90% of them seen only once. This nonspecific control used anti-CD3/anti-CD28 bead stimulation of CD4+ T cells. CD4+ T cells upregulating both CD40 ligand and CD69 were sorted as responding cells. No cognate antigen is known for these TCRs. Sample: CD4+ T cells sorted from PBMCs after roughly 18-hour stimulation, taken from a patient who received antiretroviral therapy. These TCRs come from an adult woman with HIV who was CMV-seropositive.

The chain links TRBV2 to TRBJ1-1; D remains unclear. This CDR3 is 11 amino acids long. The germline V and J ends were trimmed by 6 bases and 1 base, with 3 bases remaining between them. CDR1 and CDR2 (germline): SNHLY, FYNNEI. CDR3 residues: CASRENTEAFF. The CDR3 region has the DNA TGTGCCAGCAGGGAGAACACTGAAGCTTTCTTT.

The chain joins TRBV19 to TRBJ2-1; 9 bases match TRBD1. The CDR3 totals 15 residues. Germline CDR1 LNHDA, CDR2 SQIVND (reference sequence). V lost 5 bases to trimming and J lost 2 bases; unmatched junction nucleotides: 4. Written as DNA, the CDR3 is TGTGCCAGTAGTCCCGGGACAGGGACCTACAATGAGCAGTTCTTC. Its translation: CASSPGTGTYNEQFF. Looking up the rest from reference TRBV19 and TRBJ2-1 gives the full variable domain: DGGITQSPKYLFRKEGQNVTLSCEQNLNHDAMYWYRQDPGQGLRLIYYSQIVNDFQKGDIAEGYSVSREKKESFPLTVTSAQKNPTAFYLCASSPGTGTYNEQFFGPGTRLTVL.

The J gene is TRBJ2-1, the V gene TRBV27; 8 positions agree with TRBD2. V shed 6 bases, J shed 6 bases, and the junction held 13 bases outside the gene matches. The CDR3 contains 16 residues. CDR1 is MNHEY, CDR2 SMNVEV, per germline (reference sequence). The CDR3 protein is CASRKRALAVPNEQFF. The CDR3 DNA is TGTGCCAGCAGAAAAAGGGCACTAGCGGTCCCCAATGAGCAGTTCTTC.

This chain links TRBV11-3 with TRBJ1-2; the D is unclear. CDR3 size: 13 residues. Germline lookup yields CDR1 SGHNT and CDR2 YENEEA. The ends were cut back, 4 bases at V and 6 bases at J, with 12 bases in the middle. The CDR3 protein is CASSSGLADGYTF. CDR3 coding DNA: TGTGCCAGCAGCTCCGGACTTGCGGATGGCTACACCTTC.

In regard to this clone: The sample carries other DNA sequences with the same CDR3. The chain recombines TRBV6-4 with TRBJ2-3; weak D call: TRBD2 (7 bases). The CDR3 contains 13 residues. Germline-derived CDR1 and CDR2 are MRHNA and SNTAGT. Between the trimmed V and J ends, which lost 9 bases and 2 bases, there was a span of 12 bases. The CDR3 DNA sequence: TGTGCCAGTGGAGCGGGACACACAGATACGCAGTATTTT. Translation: CASGAGHTDTQYF.

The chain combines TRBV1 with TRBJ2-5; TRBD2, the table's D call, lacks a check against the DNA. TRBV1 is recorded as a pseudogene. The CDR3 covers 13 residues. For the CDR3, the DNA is TGCACCAGCCCCGCGGGGGAGGAAGAGACCCAGTACTTC. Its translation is CTSPAGEEETQYF.

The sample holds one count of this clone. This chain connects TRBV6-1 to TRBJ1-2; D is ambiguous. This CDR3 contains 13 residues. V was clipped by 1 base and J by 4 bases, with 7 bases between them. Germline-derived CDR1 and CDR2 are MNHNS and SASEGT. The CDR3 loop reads CASSEGPTYGYTF. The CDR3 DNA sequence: TGTGCCAGCAGTGAAGGGCCCACCTATGGCTACACCTTC.

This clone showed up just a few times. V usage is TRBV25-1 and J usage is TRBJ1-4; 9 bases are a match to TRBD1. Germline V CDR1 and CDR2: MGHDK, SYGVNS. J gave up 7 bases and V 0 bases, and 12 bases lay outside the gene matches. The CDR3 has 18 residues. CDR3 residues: CASSEYKSYRGLSEKLFF. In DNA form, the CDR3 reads TGTGCCAGCAGTGAATATAAATCGTACAGGGGGCTGAGTGAAAAACTGTTTTTT.

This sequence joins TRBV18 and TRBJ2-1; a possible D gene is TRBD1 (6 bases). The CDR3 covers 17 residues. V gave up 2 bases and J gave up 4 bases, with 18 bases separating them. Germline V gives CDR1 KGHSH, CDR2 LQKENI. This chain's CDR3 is CASSPTTGGTFYNEQFF. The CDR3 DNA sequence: TGTGCCAGCTCACCAACGACAGGCGGTACCTTTTACAATGAGCAGTTCTTC.

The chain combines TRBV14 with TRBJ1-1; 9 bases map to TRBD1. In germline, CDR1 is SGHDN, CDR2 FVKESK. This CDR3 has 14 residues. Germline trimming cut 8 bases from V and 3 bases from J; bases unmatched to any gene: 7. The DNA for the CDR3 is TGTGCCAGCGGTAAAAGACAGGGGGACACTGAAGCTTTCTTT. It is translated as CASGKRQGDTEAFF.

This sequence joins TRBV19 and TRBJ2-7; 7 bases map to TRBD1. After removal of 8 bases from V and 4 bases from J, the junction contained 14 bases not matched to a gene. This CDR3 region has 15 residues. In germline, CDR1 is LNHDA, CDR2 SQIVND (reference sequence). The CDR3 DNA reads TGTGCCAGTTCTTCGAGGAGACAGGGATGGTACGAGCAGTACTTC. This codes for CASSSRRQGWYEQYF. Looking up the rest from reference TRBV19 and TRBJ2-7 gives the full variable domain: DGGITQSPKYLFRKEGQNVTLSCEQNLNHDAMYWYRQDPGQGLRLIYYSQIVNDFQKGDIAEGYSVSREKKESFPLTVTSAQKNPTAFYLCASSSRRQGWYEQYFGPGTRLTVT.

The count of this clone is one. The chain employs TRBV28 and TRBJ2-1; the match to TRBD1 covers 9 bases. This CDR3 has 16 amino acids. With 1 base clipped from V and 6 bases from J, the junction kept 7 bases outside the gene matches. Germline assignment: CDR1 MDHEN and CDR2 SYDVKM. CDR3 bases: TGTGCCAGCAGTTTATTGGGACAGGGAACGGGCAATGAGCAGTTCTTC. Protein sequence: CASSLLGQGTGNEQFF.

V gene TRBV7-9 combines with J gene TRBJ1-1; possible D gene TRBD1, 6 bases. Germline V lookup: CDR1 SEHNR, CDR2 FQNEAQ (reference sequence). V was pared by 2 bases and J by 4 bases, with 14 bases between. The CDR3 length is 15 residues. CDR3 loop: CASSLNSGVGTEAFF. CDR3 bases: TGTGCCAGCAGCTTAAATTCAGGGGTCGGCACTGAAGCTTTCTTT.

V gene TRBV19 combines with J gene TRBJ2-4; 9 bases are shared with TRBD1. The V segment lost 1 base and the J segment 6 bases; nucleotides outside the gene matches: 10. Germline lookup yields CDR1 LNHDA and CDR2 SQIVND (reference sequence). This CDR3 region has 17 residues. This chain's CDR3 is CASSIGPWGTGRNIQYF. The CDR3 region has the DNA TGTGCCAGTAGTATAGGCCCTTGGGGGACAGGGCGAAACATTCAGTACTTC. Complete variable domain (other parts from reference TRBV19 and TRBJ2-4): DGGITQSPKYLFRKEGQNVTLSCEQNLNHDAMYWYRQDPGQGLRLIYYSQIVNDFQKGDIAEGYSVSREKKESFPLTVTSAQKNPTAFYLCASSIGPWGTGRNIQYFGAGTRLSVL.

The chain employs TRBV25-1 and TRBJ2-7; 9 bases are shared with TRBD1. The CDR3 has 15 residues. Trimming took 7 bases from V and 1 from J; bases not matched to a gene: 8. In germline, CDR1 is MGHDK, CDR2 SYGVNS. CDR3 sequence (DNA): TGTGCCAGCAAAAAGACCGGGACAGGGTCCTACGAGCAGTACTTC. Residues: CASKKTGTGSYEQYF.

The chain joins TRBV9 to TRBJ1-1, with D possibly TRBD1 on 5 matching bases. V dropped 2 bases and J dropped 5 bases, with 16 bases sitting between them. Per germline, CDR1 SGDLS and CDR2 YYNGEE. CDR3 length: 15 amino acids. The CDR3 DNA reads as TGTGCCAGCAGCGTCTTACAGGCCCCCGGGACTGAAGCTTTCTTT. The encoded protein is CASSVLQAPGTEAFF.

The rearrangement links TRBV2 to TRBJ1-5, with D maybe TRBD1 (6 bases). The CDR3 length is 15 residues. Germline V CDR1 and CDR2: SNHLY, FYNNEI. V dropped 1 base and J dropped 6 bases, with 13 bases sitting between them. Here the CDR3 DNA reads TGTGCCAGCAGTGAAGGCGGCAAAGGGGGTCAGCCCCAGCATTTT. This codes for CASSEGGKGGQPQHF.

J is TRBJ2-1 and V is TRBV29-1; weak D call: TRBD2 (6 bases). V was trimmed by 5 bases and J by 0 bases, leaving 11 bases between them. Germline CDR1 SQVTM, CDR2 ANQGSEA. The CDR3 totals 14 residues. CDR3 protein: CSVKRTTSYNEQFF. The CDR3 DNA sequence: TGCAGCGTTAAGCGGACTACCTCCTACAATGAGCAGTTCTTC.

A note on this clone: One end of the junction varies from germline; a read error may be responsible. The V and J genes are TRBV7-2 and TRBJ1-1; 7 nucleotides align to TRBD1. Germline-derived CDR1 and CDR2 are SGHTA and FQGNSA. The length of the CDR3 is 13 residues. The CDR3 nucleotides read TGTGCCAGCAGCCGCGACCCCCGGGACAGCGCTTTGTTT. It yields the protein CASSRDPRDSALF.

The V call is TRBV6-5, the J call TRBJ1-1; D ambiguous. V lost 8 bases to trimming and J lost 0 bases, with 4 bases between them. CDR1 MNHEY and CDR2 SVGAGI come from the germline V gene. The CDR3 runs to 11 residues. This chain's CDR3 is CASGLNTEAFF. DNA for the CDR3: TGTGCCAGCGGCCTGAACACTGAAGCTTTCTTT.

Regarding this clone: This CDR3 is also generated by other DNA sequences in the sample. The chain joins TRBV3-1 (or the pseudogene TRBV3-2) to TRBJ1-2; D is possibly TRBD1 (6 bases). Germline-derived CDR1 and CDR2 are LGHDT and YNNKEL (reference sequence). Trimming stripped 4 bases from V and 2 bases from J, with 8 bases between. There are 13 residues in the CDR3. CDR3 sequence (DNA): TGTGCCAGCAGCCGGACAGCAAACTATGGCTACACCTTC. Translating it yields CASSRTANYGYTF.

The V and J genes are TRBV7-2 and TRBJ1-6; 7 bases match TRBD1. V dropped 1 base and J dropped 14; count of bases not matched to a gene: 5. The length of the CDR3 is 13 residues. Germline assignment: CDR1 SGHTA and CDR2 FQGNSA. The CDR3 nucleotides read TGTGCCAGCAGCTTAGACACACAGGGGACCCTCCACTTT. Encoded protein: CASSLDTQGTLHF.

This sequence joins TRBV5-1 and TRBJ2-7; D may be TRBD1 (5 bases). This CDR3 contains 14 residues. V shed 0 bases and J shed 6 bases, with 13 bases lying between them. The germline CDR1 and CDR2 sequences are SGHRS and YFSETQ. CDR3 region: CASSLALDRAEQYF. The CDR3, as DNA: TGCGCCAGCAGCTTGGCCCTTGACAGAGCCGAGCAGTACTTC.

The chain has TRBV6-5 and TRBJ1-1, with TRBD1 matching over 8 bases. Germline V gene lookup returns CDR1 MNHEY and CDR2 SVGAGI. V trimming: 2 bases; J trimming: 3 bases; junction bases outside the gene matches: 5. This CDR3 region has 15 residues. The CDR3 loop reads CASSYVRGRDTEAFF. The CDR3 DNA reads TGTGCCAGCAGTTACGTCAGGGGGCGGGACACTGAAGCTTTCTTT.

The CDR3 region is CASSGTTGGNSPLHF. CDR3 nucleotide sequence: TGTGCCAGCAGTGGTACGACAGGTGGAAATTCACCCCTCCACTTT. The chain couples TRBV27 to TRBJ1-6; D possibly corresponds to TRBD1 (6 bases). CDR1 MNHEY and CDR2 SMNVEV come from the germline V gene (reference sequence). The CDR3 loop spans 15 amino acids. Trimming cost V 5 bases and J 7 bases, with 15 bases left between them.

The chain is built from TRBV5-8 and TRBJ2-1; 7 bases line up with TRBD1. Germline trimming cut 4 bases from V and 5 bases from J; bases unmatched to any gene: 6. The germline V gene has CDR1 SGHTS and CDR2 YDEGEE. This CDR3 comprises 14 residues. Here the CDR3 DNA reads TGTGCCAGCAGCAAGGGGGACAGACACAATGAGCAGTTCTTC. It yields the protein CASSKGDRHNEQFF.